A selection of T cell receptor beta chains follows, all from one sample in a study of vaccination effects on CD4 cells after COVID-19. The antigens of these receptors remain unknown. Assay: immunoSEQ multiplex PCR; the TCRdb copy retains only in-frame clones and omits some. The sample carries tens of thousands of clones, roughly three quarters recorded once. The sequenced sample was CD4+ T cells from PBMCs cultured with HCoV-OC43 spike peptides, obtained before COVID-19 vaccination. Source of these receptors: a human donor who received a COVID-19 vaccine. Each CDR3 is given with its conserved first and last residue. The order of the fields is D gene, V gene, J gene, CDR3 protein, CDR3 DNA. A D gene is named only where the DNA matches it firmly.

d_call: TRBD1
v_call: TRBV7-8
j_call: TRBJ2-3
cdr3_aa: CASSSTGGVFTDTQYF
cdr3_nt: TGTGCCAGCAGCTCTACAGGGGGCGTTTTCACAGATACGCAGTATTTT

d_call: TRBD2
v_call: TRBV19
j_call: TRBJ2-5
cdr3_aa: CASSTIAGMETQYF
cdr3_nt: TGTGCCAGTAGTACCATAGCGGGGATGGAGACCCAGTACTTC

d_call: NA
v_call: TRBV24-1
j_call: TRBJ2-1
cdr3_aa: CATSDPRRGDNEQFF
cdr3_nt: TGTGCCACCAGTGACCCCCGCCGTGGGGACAATGAGCAGTTCTTC

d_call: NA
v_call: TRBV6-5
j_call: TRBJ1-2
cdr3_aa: CASSYGQWAGYTF
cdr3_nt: TGTGCCAGCAGTTACGGACAGTGGGCTGGCTACACCTTC

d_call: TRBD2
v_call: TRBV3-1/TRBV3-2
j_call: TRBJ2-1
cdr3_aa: CASSPTPGLAGADEQFF
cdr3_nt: TGTGCCAGCAGCCCTACCCCCGGGCTAGCGGGGGCCGATGAGCAGTTCTTC

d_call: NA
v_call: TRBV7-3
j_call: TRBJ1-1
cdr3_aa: CASSLSGGLGTEAFF
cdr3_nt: TGTGCCAGCAGCTTAAGTGGGGGGTTGGGCACTGAAGCTTTCTTT

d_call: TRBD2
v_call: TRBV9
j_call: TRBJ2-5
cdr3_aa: CASSAGTSGGLQETQYF
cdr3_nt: TGTGCCAGCAGCGCCGGGACTAGCGGGGGGCTACAAGAGACCCAGTACTTC

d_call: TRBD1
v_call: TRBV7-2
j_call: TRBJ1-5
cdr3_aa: CASSLAGQGSNQPQHF
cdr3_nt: TGTGCCAGCAGCTTAGCGGGACAGGGAAGCAATCAGCCCCAGCATTTT

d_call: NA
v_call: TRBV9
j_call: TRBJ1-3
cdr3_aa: CASSVGDGRSGNTIYF
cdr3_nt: TGTGCCAGCAGCGTCGGGGACGGCCGCTCTGGAAACACCATATATTTT

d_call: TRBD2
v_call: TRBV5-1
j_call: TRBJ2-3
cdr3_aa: CASSFNGGARDTQYF
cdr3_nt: TGCGCCAGCAGCTTTAACGGGGGGGCCCGAGATACGCAGTATTTT